This T cell receptor (beta chain) originates from a study of T-cell memory formation after mild COVID-19 (dated by TCRdb to 2020 to 2023). As for the study more broadly: TCR sequence clusters from the two donors were largely donor specific. Longitudinal TCRalpha and TCRbeta repertoire sequencing tracked T-cell clones expanding and contracting after mild COVID-19 in a couple of donors. The cohort was made up of two young adult volunteers, one female and one male, who were previously healthy.

PBMCs were isolated by Ficoll-Paque density gradient centrifugation. The listed sequencing device is Illumina NovaSeq 6000. Using 5'RACE with constant-segment primers, TCRalpha and TCRbeta cDNA libraries were constructed, with sample barcodes and unique molecular identifiers added in the process. RNA was extracted from every sample with Trizol reagent. Library amplification was performed in two PCR steps, and a second sample barcode and Illumina TruSeq adapters were introduced in the second step. The libraries were sequenced on an Illumina NovaSeq using 2 x 150 bp paired-end reads. Per the source publication's procedure: Demultiplexing of reads and collapsing into UMI-guided consensus sequences were performed with migec v1.2.7. With mixcr v2.1.11, UMI consensuses were aligned to TRA and TRB V and J templates and assembled into clonotypes. A clonotype was counted as expanded or contracted only when both edgeR and NoisET called the clonotype significant, with the noise models trained on biological replicates. For edgeR calls, the cutoffs were a false discovery rate-adjusted p below 0.01 and a log2 fold-change threshold of 1. As an exploratory analysis of dynamics, max-normalized trajectories of the 1000 most abundant clonotypes were examined with PCA combined with hierarchical clustering. Each responding clone was given a CD4 or CD8 phenotype based on the CD4+ and CD8+ repertoires, which had been sequenced separately. TCRdb trimmed public reads at Q25 via fastp, called clones via MiXCR and kept in-frame beta chains. Each entry is one CDR3 protein sequence, shown with its most common DNA and genes. These V and J calls are TCRdb output, not the study's own analysis. The sample data list 140,000 or so distinct CDR3 sequences, and 11% to 15% of these were observed just once. Jointly, the top ten make up under 30% of the sample.

Counted from cysteine to phenylalanine, this CDR3 has 16 amino acids. The entry retains the CDR3 DNA only, 48 bases that are in frame from base 1. As encoded in the germline V gene, CDR1 is MNHNS while CDR2 is SASEGT. The junction carries 24 bases between V and J, which are trimmed by 10 bases and 3 bases respectively. Concerning this clonotype: The antigen this receptor binds is unknown. Per-nucleotide qualities are absent, and no much larger clonotype sits a single base away.

Results the study describes overall, beyond this receptor: Balanced CD4/CD8 phenotypes were observed for clones contracting from day 15 to 85, whereas a bias towards CD4+ was observed for a second wave of clones expanding from day 15 to 37. The study included only two mild cases, and larger cohorts that include severe cases with pre-infection samples were judged to be necessary. SARS-CoV-2 specificity of the second-wave clones peaking on day 37 was not confirmed. Some responding clones were detected in pre-infection memory, which suggested that pre-existing cross-reactive memory T cells had joined the SARS-CoV-2 response. Contracting CD4+ clones turned up mainly in the CM and EM memory subsets, whereas EMRA was where CD8+ clones were enriched.

This chain joins TRBV6-1 to TRBJ1-1; matching of 6 bases hints at TRBD1 as the D gene. This clonotype originated in an adult woman who had mild COVID-19 (a few samples of this study predate the infection). The sample titles of this study are shuffled in the database, so cell type and time point are left out; the donor was told from shared clones. Source material: PBMCs or a T cell subset sorted from them (not recorded which). CDR3 reads: CANTKILWGQDTEAFF. The sequenced DNA: TGTGCCAACACGAAGATCCTTTGGGGGCAAGACACTGAAGCTTTCTTT.